This T cell receptor beta chain was captured in a study of blood T cell repertoires in COVID-19. Overall study context: PBMCs, B-cell-depleted T cells, or T cells provided the cDNA or gDNA that made up the material.

Participant ages covered about 18 to 100 years across around 22 US areas. Membership in each cohort depended on participant-reported clinical history. Original data processing: How many nucleated cells were present was estimated from reference gene primer amplification. This table comes from immunoSEQ multiplex PCR, and its TCRdb copy is limited to in-frame clones, with some not included. That table gives V, J and clone size, and the DNA gave D and trimming. The sample shows more than 300,000 clones, around four fifths of them seen only once. This TCR came from a woman aged 45-59 years who had recovered from COVID-19. The specimen was PBMCs or T cells enriched from blood (not recorded which).

The CDR3 here is CASSVTVGQGNNQPQHF. CDR3 nucleotides: TGTGCCAGTAGTGTAACAGTGGGTCAGGGTAACAATCAGCCCCAGCATTTT. V gene TRBV19 combines with J gene TRBJ1-5; weak D call: TRBD1 (5 bases). The length of the CDR3 is 17 residues. Germline CDR1 LNHDA, CDR2 SQIVND (reference sequence). V shed 5 bases and J shed 3 bases, with 20 bases lying between them.